This T cell receptor beta chain stems from a study of immune evolution from preneoplasia to lung adenocarcinoma. About the study: HLA loss of heterozygosity: roughly 6.6% AIS, around 16% MIA, about 32% ADC, none AAH. Study-level points and caveats: From normal lung to invasive adenocarcinoma, top clone frequencies appeared to decrease.

Of note for this clone: The antigen is not known.

Germline loops: CDR1 SEHNR, CDR2 FQNEAQ (reference sequence). The CDR3 sequence is 12 residues long. V lost 5 bases and J 8 bases, leaving 12 bases between the germline ends. Produced via immunoSEQ multiplex PCR; TCRdb's table is partial and in-frame only. The profile shows approximately 4,000 clones, 75% to 90% of them singletons. The TCR comes from a donor older than 65 with lung adenocarcinoma. This chain uses TRBV7-9 with TRBJ1-2; D is undetermined. Sequenced sample: FFPE minimally invasive lung adenocarcinoma tissue. The CDR3 DNA follows: TGTGCCAGCAGCACCCAACAAAGCGGCTACACCTTC. It encodes CASSTQQSGYTF.